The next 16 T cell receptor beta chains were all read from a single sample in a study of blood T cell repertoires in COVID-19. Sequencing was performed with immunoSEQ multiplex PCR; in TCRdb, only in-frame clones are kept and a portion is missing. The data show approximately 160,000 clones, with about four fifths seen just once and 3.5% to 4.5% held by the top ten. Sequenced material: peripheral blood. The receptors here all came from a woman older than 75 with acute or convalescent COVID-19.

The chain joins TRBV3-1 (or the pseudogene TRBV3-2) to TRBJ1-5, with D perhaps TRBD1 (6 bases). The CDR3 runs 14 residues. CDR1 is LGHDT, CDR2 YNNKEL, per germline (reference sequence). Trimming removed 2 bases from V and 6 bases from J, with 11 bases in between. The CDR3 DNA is TGTGCCAGCAGCCAACAACAGGGTGGTCAGCCCCAGCATTTT. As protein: CASSQQQGGQPQHF.

The CDR3 region is CASSEVVGPGPQHF. The CDR3 DNA reads TGTGCCAGCAGTGAAGTTGTGGGGCCCGGTCCCCAGCATTTT. This chain connects TRBV2 to TRBJ1-5; D may be TRBD1 (5 bases). From germline, CDR1 is SNHLY and CDR2 FYNNEI. The CDR3 loop spans 14 amino acids. V was shortened by 1 base and J by 10 bases, with 14 bases between the two germline ends. Variable domain in full (rest from reference TRBV2 and TRBJ1-5): EPEVTQTPSHQVTQMGQEVILRCVPISNHLYFYWYRQILGQKVEFLVSFYNNEISEKSEIFDDQFSVERPDGSNFTLKIRSTKLEDSAMYFCASSEVVGPGPQHFGDGTRLSIL.

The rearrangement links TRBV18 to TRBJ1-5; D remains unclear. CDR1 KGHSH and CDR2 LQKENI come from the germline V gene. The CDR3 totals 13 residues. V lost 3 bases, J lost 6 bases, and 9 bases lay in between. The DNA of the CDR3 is TGTGCCAGCTCACCTGGAGCTACTCAGCCCCAGCATTTT. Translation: CASSPGATQPQHF.

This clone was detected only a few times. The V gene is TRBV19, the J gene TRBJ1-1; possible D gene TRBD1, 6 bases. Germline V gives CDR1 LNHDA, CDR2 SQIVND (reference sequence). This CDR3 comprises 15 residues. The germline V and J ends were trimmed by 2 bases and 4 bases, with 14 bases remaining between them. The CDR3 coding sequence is TGTGCCAGTAGTATACGCGGGCAGGGGAGCACTGAAGCTTTCTTT. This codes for CASSIRGQGSTEAFF.

The chain's CDR3 is CATSERDRLGNNEQFF. The DNA of the CDR3 is TGTGCCACCAGTGAGAGGGACAGACTGGGAAACAATGAGCAGTTCTTC. The chain has TRBV24-1 and TRBJ2-1, with TRBD1 matching 7 bases. V was pared by 4 bases and J by 5 bases, with 10 bases of the junction left unmatched. CDR3 length: 16 amino acids. Looked up from germline, CDR1 is KGHDR and CDR2 is SFDVKD.

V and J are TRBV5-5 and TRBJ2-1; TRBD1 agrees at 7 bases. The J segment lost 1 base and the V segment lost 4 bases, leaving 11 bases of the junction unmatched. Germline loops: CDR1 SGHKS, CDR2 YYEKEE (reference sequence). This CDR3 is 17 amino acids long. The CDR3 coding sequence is TGTGCCAGCAGCCCCACCGGACAGGCTTGGTCCTACAATGAGCAGTTCTTC. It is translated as CASSPTGQAWSYNEQFF.

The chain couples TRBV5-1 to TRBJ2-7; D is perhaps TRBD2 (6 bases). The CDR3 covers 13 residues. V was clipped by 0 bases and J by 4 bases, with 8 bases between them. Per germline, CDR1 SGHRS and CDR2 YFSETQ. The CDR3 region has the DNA TGCGCCAGCAGCTTGGGCGGGGAATACGAGCAGTACTTC. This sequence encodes CASSLGGEYEQYF.

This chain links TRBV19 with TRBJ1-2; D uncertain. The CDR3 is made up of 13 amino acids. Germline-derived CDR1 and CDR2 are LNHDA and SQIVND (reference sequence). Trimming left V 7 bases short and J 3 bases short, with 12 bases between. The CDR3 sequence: CASNLQLHYGYTF. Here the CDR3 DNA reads TGTGCCAGTAACTTACAGTTGCACTATGGCTACACCTTC.

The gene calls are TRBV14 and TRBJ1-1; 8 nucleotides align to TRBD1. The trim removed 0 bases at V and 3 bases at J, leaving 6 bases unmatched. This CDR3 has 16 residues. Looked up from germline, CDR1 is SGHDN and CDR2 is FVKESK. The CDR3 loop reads CASSQDKGQVHTEAFF. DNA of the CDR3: TGTGCCAGCAGCCAAGATAAGGGACAGGTGCACACTGAAGCTTTCTTT.

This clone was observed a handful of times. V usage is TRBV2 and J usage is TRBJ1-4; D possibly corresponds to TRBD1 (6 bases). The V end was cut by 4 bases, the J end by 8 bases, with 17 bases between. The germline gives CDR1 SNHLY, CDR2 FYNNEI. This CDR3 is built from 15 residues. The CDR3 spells CASSVSGTLDEKLFF. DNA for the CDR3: TGTGCCAGCAGTGTCTCCGGGACACTGGACGAAAAACTGTTTTTT.

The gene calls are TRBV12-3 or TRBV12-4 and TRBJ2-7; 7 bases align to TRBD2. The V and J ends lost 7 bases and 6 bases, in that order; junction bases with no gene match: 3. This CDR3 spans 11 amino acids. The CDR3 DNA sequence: TGTGCCAGCACCCGCGGGGGCGAGCAGTACTTC. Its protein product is CASTRGGEQYF.

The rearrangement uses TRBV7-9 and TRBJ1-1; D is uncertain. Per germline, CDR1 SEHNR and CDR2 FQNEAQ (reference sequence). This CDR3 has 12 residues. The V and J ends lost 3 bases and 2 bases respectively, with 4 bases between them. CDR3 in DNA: TGTGCCAGCAGCTTTGTAAACACTGAAGCTTTCTTT. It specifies CASSFVNTEAFF.

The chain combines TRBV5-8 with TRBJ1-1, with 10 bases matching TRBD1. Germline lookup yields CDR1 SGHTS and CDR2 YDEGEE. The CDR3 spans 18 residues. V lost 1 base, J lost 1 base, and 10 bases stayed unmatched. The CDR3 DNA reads TGTGCCAGCAGCTTGTTGACGGGGACAGGGGTTAAGAACACTGAAGCTTTCTTT. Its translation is CASSLLTGTGVKNTEAFF.

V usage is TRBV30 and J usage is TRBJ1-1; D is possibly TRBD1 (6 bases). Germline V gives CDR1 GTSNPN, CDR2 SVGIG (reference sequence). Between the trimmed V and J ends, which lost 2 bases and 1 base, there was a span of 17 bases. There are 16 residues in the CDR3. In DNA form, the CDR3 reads TGTGCCTGGAGTTCTCGCCCCGGGACAACGAACACTGAAGCTTTCTTT. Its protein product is CAWSSRPGTTNTEAFF. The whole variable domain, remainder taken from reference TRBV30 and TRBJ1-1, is SQTIHQWPATLVQPVGSPLSLECTVEGTSNPNLYWYRQAAGRGLQLLFYSVGIGQISSEVPQNLSASRPQDRQFILSSKKLLLSDSGFYLCAWSSRPGTTNTEAFFGQGTRLTVV.

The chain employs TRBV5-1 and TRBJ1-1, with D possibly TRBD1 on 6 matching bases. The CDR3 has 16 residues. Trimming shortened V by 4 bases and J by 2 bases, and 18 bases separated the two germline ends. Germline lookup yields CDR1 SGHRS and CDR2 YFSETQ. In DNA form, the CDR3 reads TGCGCCAGCAGCCCCAACACCGGGACAACTAACACTGAAGCTTTCTTT. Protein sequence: CASSPNTGTTNTEAFF.

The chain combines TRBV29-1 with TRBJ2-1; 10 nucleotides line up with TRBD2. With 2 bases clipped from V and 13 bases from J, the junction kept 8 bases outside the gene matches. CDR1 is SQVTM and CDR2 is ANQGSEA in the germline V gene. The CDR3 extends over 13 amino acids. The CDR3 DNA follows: TGCAGCGTTGAACTGATAAGCGGGAGGGCACAGTTCTTC. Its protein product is CSVELISGRAQFF.